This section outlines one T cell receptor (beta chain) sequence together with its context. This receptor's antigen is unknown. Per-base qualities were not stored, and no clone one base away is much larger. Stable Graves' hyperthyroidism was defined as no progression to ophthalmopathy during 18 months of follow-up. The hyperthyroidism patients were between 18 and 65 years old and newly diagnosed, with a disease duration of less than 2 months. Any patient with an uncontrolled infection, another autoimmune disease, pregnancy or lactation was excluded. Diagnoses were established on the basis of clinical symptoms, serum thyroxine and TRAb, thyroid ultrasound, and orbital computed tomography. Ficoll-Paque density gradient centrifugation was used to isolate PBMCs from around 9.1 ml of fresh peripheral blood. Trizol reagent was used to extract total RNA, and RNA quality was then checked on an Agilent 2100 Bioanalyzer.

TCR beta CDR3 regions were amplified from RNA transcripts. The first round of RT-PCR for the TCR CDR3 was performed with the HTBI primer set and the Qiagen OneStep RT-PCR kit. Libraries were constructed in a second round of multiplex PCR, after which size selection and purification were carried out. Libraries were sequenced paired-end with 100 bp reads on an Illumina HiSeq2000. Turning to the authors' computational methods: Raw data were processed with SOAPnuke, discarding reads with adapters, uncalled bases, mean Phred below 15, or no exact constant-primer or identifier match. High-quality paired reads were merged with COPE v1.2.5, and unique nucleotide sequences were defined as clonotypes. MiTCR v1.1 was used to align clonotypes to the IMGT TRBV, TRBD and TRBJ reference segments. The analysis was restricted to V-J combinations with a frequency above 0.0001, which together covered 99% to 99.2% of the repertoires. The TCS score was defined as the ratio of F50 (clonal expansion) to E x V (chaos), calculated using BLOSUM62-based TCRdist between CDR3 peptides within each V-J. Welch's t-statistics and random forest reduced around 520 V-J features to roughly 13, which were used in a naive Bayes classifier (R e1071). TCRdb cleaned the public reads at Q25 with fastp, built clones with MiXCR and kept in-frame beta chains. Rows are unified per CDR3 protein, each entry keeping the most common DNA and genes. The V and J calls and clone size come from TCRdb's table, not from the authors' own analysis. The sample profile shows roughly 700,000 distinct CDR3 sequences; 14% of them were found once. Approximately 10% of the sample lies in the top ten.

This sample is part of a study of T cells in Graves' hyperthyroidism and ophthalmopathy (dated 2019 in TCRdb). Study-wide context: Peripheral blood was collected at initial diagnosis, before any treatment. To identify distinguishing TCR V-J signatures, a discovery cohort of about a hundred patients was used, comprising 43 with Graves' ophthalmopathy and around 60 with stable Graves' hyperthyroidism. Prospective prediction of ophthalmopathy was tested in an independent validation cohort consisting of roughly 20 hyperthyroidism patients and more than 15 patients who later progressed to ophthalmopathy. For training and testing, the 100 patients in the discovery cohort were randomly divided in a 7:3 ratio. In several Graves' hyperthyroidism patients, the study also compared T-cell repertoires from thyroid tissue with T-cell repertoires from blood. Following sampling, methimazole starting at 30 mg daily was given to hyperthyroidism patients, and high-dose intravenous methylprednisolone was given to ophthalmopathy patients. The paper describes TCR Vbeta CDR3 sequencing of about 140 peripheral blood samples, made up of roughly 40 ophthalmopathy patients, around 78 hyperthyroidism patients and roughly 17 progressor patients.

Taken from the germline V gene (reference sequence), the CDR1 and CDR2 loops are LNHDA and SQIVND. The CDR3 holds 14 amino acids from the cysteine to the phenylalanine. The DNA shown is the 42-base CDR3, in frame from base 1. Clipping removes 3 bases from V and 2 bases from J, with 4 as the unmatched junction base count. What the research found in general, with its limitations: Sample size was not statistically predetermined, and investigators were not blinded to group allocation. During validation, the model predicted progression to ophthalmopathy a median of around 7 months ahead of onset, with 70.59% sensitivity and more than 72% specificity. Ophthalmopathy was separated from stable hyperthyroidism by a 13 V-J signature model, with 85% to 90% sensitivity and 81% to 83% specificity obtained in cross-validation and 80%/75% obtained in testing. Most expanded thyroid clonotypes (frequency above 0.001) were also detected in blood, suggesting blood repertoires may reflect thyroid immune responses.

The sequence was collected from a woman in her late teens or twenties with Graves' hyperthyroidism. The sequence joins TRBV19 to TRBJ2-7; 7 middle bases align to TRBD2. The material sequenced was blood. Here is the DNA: TGTGCCAGTAGTATTGCCGGGAGGCCCTACGAGCAGTACTTC. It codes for CASSIAGRPYEQYF.